This entry lists 23 T cell receptor beta chains sequenced from one sample in a study of T cell clonality in common variable immunodeficiency. Repertoires were generated with immunoSEQ multiplex PCR, while TCRdb's copy carries only in-frame clones and drops some. The record shows approximately 50,000 clones for this sample, with no singletons present. The specimen sequenced was peripheral blood mononuclear cells. The source is a person aged 18 to 75 in good health.

In its sample, this clone was seen many times. The CDR3 end lies 3 residues beyond the end of the read and is filled in from the germline J gene. J is TRBJ1-5 and V is TRBV29-1, with 8 positions matching TRBD1. Germline assignment: CDR1 SQVTM and CDR2 ANQGSEA. V was pared by 5 bases and J by 8 bases, with 8 bases of the junction left unmatched. The CDR3 consists of 13 residues. Here the CDR3 reads CSVQGARFEPQHF. The CDR3 bases that were read are TGCAGCGTTCAGGGGGCGCGATTTGAGCCC. Full variable domain (outside the CDR3, taken from reference TRBV29-1 and TRBJ1-5): SAVISQKPSRDICQRGTSLTIQCQVDSQVTMMFWYRQQPGQSLTLIATANQGSEATYESGFVIDKFPISRPNLTFSTLTVSNMSPEDSSIYLCSVQGARFEPQHFGDGTRLSIL.

A remark on this clone: The CDR3 end lies 3 residues beyond the end of the read and is filled in from the germline J gene. The chain recombines TRBV5-1 with TRBJ1-2, with 7 bases identical to TRBD1. Germline V gene lookup returns CDR1 SGHRS and CDR2 YFSETQ. CDR3 size: 14 residues. The V and J ends lost 1 base and 3 bases, in that order; junction bases with no gene match: 3. CDR3 amino acids: CASSLTGADYGYTF. The part of the CDR3 DNA that was read is TGCGCCAGCAGCTTGACAGGGGCGGACTATGGC.

This clone was found many times. The read ends 3 residues early relative to the CDR3; the germline J gene fills the gap. The chain has TRBV20-1 and TRBJ2-3; TRBD2 matches at 10 bases. The length of the CDR3 is 14 residues. The V gene's germline CDR1 is DFQATT and CDR2 SNEGSKA (reference sequence). With V trimmed by 5 bases and J by 2 bases, 4 bases remained unmatched. CDR3 DNA (partial): TGCAGTGCTGTCGGACTAGCGGCCACAGATACG. Translation gives CSAVGLAATDT. The CDR3 in its entirety is CSAVGLAATDTQYF.

This clone appeared a few times. The CDR3 end lies 3 residues beyond the end of the read and is filled in from the germline J gene. This sequence joins TRBV19 and TRBJ1-4, with D maybe TRBD1 (5 bases). The CDR3 contains 19 residues. V lost 2 bases and J 0 bases, leaving 19 bases between the germline ends. The germline CDR1 and CDR2 sequences are LNHDA and SQIVND (reference sequence). The sequenced CDR3 bases are TGTGCCAGTAGTATAAGGTGGGGCCCGGCGAAAGCAACTAATGAAAAA. Residues: CASSIRWGPAKATNEK. The complete CDR3 reads CASSIRWGPAKATNEKLFF.

As concerns this clone: Read data end 3 residues before the CDR3 end; the end is taken from the germline J gene. The chain couples TRBV18 to TRBJ2-5; TRBD1 or TRBD2 may be the D gene (5 bases each). Trimming removed 4 bases at V and 4 bases at J, with 13 bases between. This CDR3 is built from 14 residues. CDR1 is KGHSH and CDR2 is LQKENI in the germline V gene. CDR3 amino acids: CASSQTRGAETQYF. The CDR3 bases that were read are TGTGCCAGCTCACAAACACGAGGGGCAGAGACC.

This clone was seen a handful of times. The read halts 3 residues ahead of the CDR3 end, with the missing end drawn from the germline J gene. The chain couples TRBV20-1 to TRBJ2-7, with 7 bases aligning to TRBD2. V shed 8 bases and J 5 bases; nucleotides not matched to a gene: 12. Germline loops: CDR1 DFQATT, CDR2 SNEGSKA (reference sequence). The CDR3 length is 13 residues. The DNA read from the CDR3 is TGCAGTCTTGGAGGGCGGGAGACCCACGAG. Amino acid sequence: CSLGGRETHE. The entire CDR3 is CSLGGRETHEQYF.

The table lists this clone with many counts. The missing CDR3 end, 3 residues past where the read stops, is filled in from the germline J gene. The V and J genes are TRBV2 and TRBJ2-1; D possibly corresponds to TRBD1 (5 bases). V lost 6 bases, J lost 9 bases, and 9 bases lay in between. CDR1 and CDR2 from the germline V gene are SNHLY and FYNNEI. This CDR3 is 11 amino acids long. This CDR3 is CASRLGAEQFF. CDR3 DNA, as far as it was read: TGTGCCAGCAGGCTAGGGGCTGAG.

This clone was found a few times. The observed sequence ends 3 residues before the CDR3 terminus, with the missing tail filled in from the germline J gene. V gene TRBV2 combines with J gene TRBJ2-7, with TRBD2 identical over 16 bases. Germline CDR1 is SNHLY and CDR2 is FYNNEI. This CDR3 contains 19 residues. V trimming: 6 bases; J trimming: 4 bases; junction bases outside the gene matches: 15. The covered CDR3 bases are TGTGCCAGCAGGACCCCAGGGACTAGCGGGGGGGCCGGGGCATACGAG. Translation gives CASRTPGTSGGAGAYE. The entire CDR3 protein is CASRTPGTSGGAGAYEQYF.

This clone appeared a few times. The read ends 3 residues early relative to the CDR3; the germline J gene fills the gap. This chain uses TRBV20-1 with TRBJ1-1, with 7 positions matching TRBD1. The CDR3 runs to 14 residues. V shed 2 bases, J shed 5 bases, and the junction held 8 bases outside the gene matches. CDR1 is DFQATT, CDR2 SNEGSKA, per germline (reference sequence). Partial CDR3 DNA: TGCAGTGCTAGATACCACAGGGGCTGGACTGAA. It translates to CSARYHRGWTE. The full CDR3 protein is CSARYHRGWTEAFF.

This clone was recorded many times. The read ends 3 residues before the CDR3 terminus; that terminus is restored from the germline J gene. The V gene is TRBV18, the J gene TRBJ1-6, with D possibly being TRBD1 (5 bases). The CDR3 has 15 residues. The V gene lost 1 base and the J gene lost 8 bases, with 12 bases spanning the gap. Germline V CDR1 and CDR2: KGHSH, LQKENI. The covered CDR3 bases are TGTGCCAGCTCACCACGGTCGGGGGTCGATTCACCC. Translated: CASSPRSGVDSP. The CDR3 in full is CASSPRSGVDSPLHF.

Of note for this clone: The read ends 3 residues early relative to the CDR3; the germline J gene fills the gap. This rearrangement joins TRBV20-1 to TRBJ2-3; the match to TRBD1 covers 7 bases. The CDR3 is 11 residues long. CDR1 is DFQATT and CDR2 is SNEGSKA in the germline V gene (reference sequence). The CDR3 here is CSASQGEPQYF. Incomplete CDR3 DNA: TGCAGTGCTAGTCAGGGGGAGCCG.

This clone occurred many times. The read terminates 3 residues ahead of where the CDR3 ends, so the germline J gene completes it. The V call is TRBV20-1, the J call TRBJ2-1; 10 bases map to TRBD1. The CDR3 spans 16 residues. Germline V gene sequence: CDR1 DFQATT, CDR2 SNEGSKA (reference sequence). The trim removed 4 bases at V and 2 bases at J, leaving 8 bases unmatched. This chain's CDR3 is CSAIRTGGLTYNEQFF. Partial CDR3 DNA: TGCAGTGCTATCCGGACAGGGGGGCTTACCTACAATGAG.

This clone was observed many times. The read comes to an end 3 residues before the CDR3 does, leaving the germline J gene to fill in the end. The chain links TRBV20-1 to TRBJ2-1; 11 bases line up with TRBD2. The germline gives CDR1 DFQATT, CDR2 SNEGSKA (reference sequence). This CDR3 has 14 residues. J lost 4 bases, V lost 6 bases, and 5 bases had no gene match. Here the CDR3 reads CSADPSGGYNEQFF. The sequenced CDR3 bases are TGCAGTGCGGACCCTAGCGGGGGGTACAATGAG.

This clone occurred many times. The missing CDR3 end, 3 residues past where the read stops, is filled in from the germline J gene. V usage is TRBV5-1 and J usage is TRBJ1-4; tentatively, D is TRBD1 (6 bases). The germline V gene encodes CDR1 SGHRS and CDR2 YFSETQ. The CDR3 is made up of 15 amino acids. Trimming cost V 0 bases and J 5 bases, with 11 bases left between them. CDR3 DNA (partial): TGCGCCAGCAGCTTGGCAGGGGCTAACAATGAAAAA. Protein product: CASSLAGANNEK. The whole CDR3 sequence reads CASSLAGANNEKLFF. The full variable domain, in which reference TRBV5-1 and TRBJ1-4 provide the parts outside the CDR3, is KAGVTQTPRYLIKTRGQQVTLSCSPISGHRSVSWYQQTPGQGLQFLFEYFSETQRNKGNFPGRFSGRQFSNSRSEMNVSTLELGDSALYLCASSLAGANNEKLFFGSGTQLSVL.

This clone was counted at least ten times. The read ends 3 residues early relative to the CDR3; the germline J gene fills the gap. This sequence joins TRBV7-2 and TRBJ2-2; 8 bases map to TRBD1. This CDR3 spans 14 amino acids. The trim removed 5 bases at V and 9 bases at J, leaving 8 bases unmatched. Germline V gene sequence: CDR1 SGHTA, CDR2 FQGNSA. The CDR3 is CASSPRQGLRELFF. The covered CDR3 bases are TGTGCCAGCAGCCCACGACAGGGGCTCCGGGAG. The full variable domain, completed using reference TRBV7-2 and TRBJ2-2, is GAGVSQSPSNKVTEKGKDVELRCDPISGHTALYWYRQSLGQGLEFLIYFQGNSAPDKSGLPSDRFSAERTGGSVSTLTIQRTQQEDSAVYLCASSPRQGLRELFFGEGSRLTVL.

This clone was seen many times. The CDR3 region is CSARGLAGYEQYF. The DNA read from the CDR3 is TGCAGTGCTAGGGGACTAGCAGGTTACGAG. The chain has TRBV20-1 and TRBJ2-7; 9 bases match TRBD2. Read coverage stops 3 residues before the CDR3 terminus; the germline J gene supplies the remainder. The J segment lost 4 bases and the V segment lost 3 bases, leaving 4 bases of the junction unmatched. The CDR3 totals 13 residues. Looked up from germline, CDR1 is DFQATT and CDR2 is SNEGSKA (reference sequence).

This clone was seen repeatedly, ten times or more. The read ends 3 residues before the CDR3 terminus; that terminus is restored from the germline J gene. This rearrangement joins TRBV7-3 to TRBJ2-1, with 10 nucleotides matching TRBD2. The CDR3 runs to 15 residues. Trimming at V came to 5 bases and at J to 8 bases, leaving 9 bases not matched to a gene. Germline V gene sequence: CDR1 SGHTA, CDR2 FQGTGA. The CDR3 bases that were read are TGTGCCAGCAGCATAAGAAGCGGGGGGGTGGATGAG. Amino acid sequence: CASSIRSGGVDE. The entire CDR3 protein is CASSIRSGGVDEQFF.

At least ten counts were recorded for this clone. Read data end 3 residues before the CDR3 end; the end is taken from the germline J gene. V is TRBV20-1 and J is TRBJ2-3; D is unresolved. The CDR3 sequence is 13 residues long. Trimming removed 5 bases from V and 1 base from J, with 10 bases in between. CDR1 DFQATT and CDR2 SNEGSKA come from the germline V gene (reference sequence). Here the CDR3 reads CSASKLGTDTQYF. The covered CDR3 bases are TGCAGTGCTTCTAAGCTCGGCACAGATACG.

The DNA read from the CDR3 is TGTGCCAGCAGCTTTGGGCTAGCGGGGGGGACTACG. This gives the protein CASSFGLAGGTT. The CDR3, in full, reads CASSFGLAGGTTQYF. V gene TRBV7-9 combines with J gene TRBJ2-3, with TRBD2 matching over 12 bases. The read stops 3 residues short of the end of the CDR3; the missing end is completed from the germline J gene. The V gene's germline CDR1 is SEHNR and CDR2 FQNEAQ (reference sequence). Trimming removed 3 bases from V and 8 bases from J; junction bases left unmatched: 6. The CDR3 contains 15 residues.

This clone was observed at least ten times. The sequence runs out 3 residues before the end of the CDR3; the remainder is reconstructed from the germline J gene. The chain recombines TRBV5-1 with TRBJ2-5; 9 positions match TRBD2. The ends lost 0 bases at V and 5 bases at J; junction bases unmatched: 2. The CDR3 extends over 14 amino acids. Germline V CDR1 and CDR2: SGHRS, YFSETQ. The part of the CDR3 DNA that was read is TGCGCCAGCAGCTTGGGGACTAGCGTGGAGACC. Protein sequence: CASSLGTSVET. The whole CDR3 reads CASSLGTSVETQYF.

Ten or more counts support this clone. The read halts 3 residues ahead of the CDR3 end, with the missing end drawn from the germline J gene. V gene TRBV20-1 combines with J gene TRBJ2-7, with D perhaps TRBD1 (6 bases). The CDR3 is 16 amino acids. The V end was cut by 3 bases, the J end by 5 bases, with 23 bases between. Germline values: CDR1 DFQATT, CDR2 SNEGSKA (reference sequence). The CDR3 DNA, read in part, is TGCAGTGCTAGTAAGGCTTGGGGGCAGCCCGTCGACGAG. As protein: CSASKAWGQPVDE. The whole CDR3 reads CSASKAWGQPVDEQYF.

This clone was found many times. Coverage ceases 3 residues before the CDR3 finishes, and the germline J gene fills in the end. The chain couples TRBV10-3 to TRBJ2-7; 8 nucleotides align to TRBD2. The CDR3 has 12 amino acids. The V gene's germline CDR1 is ENHRY and CDR2 SYGVKD. J gave up 5 bases and V 7 bases, and 4 bases lay outside the gene matches. The CDR3 loop reads CAIIGSGDEQYF. CDR3 DNA, as far as it was read: TGTGCCATCATAGGTAGCGGGGACGAG.

This clone has a count of ten or more. The CDR3 is cut off 3 residues early in the read; its end comes from the germline J gene. The chain has TRBV6-2 or TRBV6-3 and TRBJ2-1; 7 bases are a match to TRBD2. Germline V gene data show CDR1 as MNHEY and CDR2 as SVGEGT. V shed 6 bases, J shed 0 bases, and the junction held 5 bases outside the gene matches. There are 15 residues in the CDR3. CDR3 DNA, as far as it was read: TGTGCCAGCAGGATCCTAGCGGTCTCCTACAATGAG. Amino acids: CASRILAVSYNE. The whole CDR3 sequence reads CASRILAVSYNEQFF.